This entry lists 25 T cell receptor beta chains sequenced from one sample in a study of T cells after yellow fever vaccination (dated by TCRdb to between 2018 and 2021). The treatment or condition label, read with the paper, signifies: live attenuated yellow fever vaccine strain. The receptor library was made with 5' RACE. Sequencing was performed on an Illumina NovaSeq 6000. In TCRdb, the public reads were trimmed at Q25 with fastp and aligned with MiXCR, with productive beta chains retained. Rows with a matching CDR3 protein are joined into one entry that keeps the most common DNA and genes. Present in this sample are 350,000 to 450,000 distinct CDR3 sequences, approximately 18% of which were seen just once. Roughly a sixth of the sample rests with the top ten. The source was PBMCs, collected before the yellow fever booster vaccination. Receptors originate from a man between 18 and 29 years old who received the YFV17D yellow fever vaccine.

The genes are TRBV18 and TRBJ1-4; D is undetermined. Germline CDR1 KGHSH, CDR2 LQKENI. The CDR3 extends over 14 amino acids. Trimming took 3 bases from V and 7 from J, leaving 12 bases between them. The CDR3 protein is CASSPRLDGEKLFF. The CDR3 bases are TGTGCCAGCTCACCTCGTCTGGACGGTGAAAAACTGTTTTTT.

This clonotype has just a few counts. The V gene is TRBV6-6, the J gene TRBJ2-6, with D unclear. The CDR3 loop spans 14 amino acids. The V end lost 4 bases, the J end lost 2 bases, and 6 bases lay between the germline ends. In germline, CDR1 is MNHNY, CDR2 SVGAGI (reference sequence). The CDR3 reads CASSSHAGANVLTF. DNA for the CDR3: TGTGCCAGCAGTTCGCACGCTGGGGCCAACGTCCTGACTTTC.

The rearrangement uses TRBV7-2 and TRBJ1-5, with D tentatively TRBD1 (5 bases). Looked up from germline, CDR1 is SGHTA and CDR2 is FQGNSA. CDR3 length equals 16 residues. Trimming pared 3 bases from V and 0 bases from J, leaving 12 bases between. In DNA form, the CDR3 reads TGTGCCAGCAGCTTCTTGGCAGGGATTAGCAATCAGCCCCAGCATTTT. This codes for CASSFLAGISNQPQHF.

This clonotype was seen a handful of times. The J gene is TRBJ1-2, the V gene TRBV3-1; no reliable D call. V shed 4 bases and J shed 2 bases, with 17 bases lying between them. The CDR3 length is 16 residues. Germline CDR1 LGHDT, CDR2 YNNKEL (reference sequence). CDR3 DNA sequence: TGTGCCAGCAGCCCAATGGGGAAATCGGGGAACTATGGCTACACCTTC. Translated: CASSPMGKSGNYGYTF.

This clonotype came up a few times. V and J are TRBV20-1 and TRBJ2-1; D call uncertain. The CDR3 runs to 13 residues. CDR1 and CDR2 (germline): DFQATT, SNEGSKA (reference sequence). V was pared by 6 bases and J by 3 bases, with 12 bases between. CDR3 bases: TGCAGTGCCCGACCGGGCATCTACAATGAGCAGTTCTTC. The encoded protein is CSARPGIYNEQFF.

The rearrangement links TRBV4-1 to TRBJ1-2; D may be TRBD1 (5 bases). Germline CDR1 is MGHRA and CDR2 is YSYEKL. The CDR3 covers 15 residues. The V end lost 0 bases, the J end lost 7 bases, and 15 bases lay between the germline ends. CDR3 loop: CASSQEGNRGLGYTF. The CDR3, as DNA: TGCGCCAGCAGCCAAGAAGGGAACCGGGGCCTTGGCTACACCTTC.

There are a few counts of this clonotype. This chain links TRBV6-6 with TRBJ1-3, with TRBD1 matching over 8 bases. J gave up 0 bases and V 6 bases, and 7 bases lay outside the gene matches. Germline V gene data show CDR1 as MNHNY and CDR2 as SVGAGI (reference sequence). This CDR3 is 16 amino acids long. The CDR3: CASSQFTGGSGNTIYF. CDR3 sequence (DNA): TGTGCCAGCAGCCAGTTTACAGGGGGCTCTGGAAACACCATATATTTT.

This rearrangement joins TRBV10-3 to TRBJ2-3; a weak D match, TRBD1 (6 bases). This CDR3 is built from 13 residues. Trimming removed 11 bases from V and 1 base from J, with 13 bases in between. CDR1 is ENHRY and CDR2 is SYGVKD in the germline V gene. Here the CDR3 reads CAVRDTGTDTQYF. The DNA of the CDR3 is TGTGCCGTTAGGGACACAGGCACAGATACGCAGTATTTT.

This clonotype showed up many times. The chain carries TRBV7-9 and TRBJ1-3, with D hard to call. V lost 0 bases and J lost 8, with 14 bases in between. The germline V gene encodes CDR1 SEHNR and CDR2 FQNEAQ (reference sequence). The CDR3 has 15 amino acids. Here the CDR3 DNA reads TGTGCCAGCAGCTTAGCCCAGACGGAGCGGGACACCATATATTTT. Translating it yields CASSLAQTERDTIYF.

This clonotype was found many times. The CDR3 protein is CASSQAWRGQGDTQYF. CDR3 bases: TGCGCCAGCAGCCAAGCTTGGCGGGGTCAGGGAGATACGCAGTATTTT. The V gene is TRBV4-3, the J gene TRBJ2-3; TRBD2 might be the D (6 bases). The CDR3 is 16 residues long. Germline V gene sequence: CDR1 LGHNA, CDR2 YSLEER. V dropped 1 base and J dropped 5 bases, with 16 bases sitting between them.

The genes are TRBV9 and TRBJ2-7, with 8 bases that match TRBD1. The J segment lost 2 bases and the V segment lost 5 bases, leaving 9 bases of the junction unmatched. The CDR3 has 15 amino acids. Germline lookup yields CDR1 SGDLS and CDR2 YYNGEE. The CDR3 is CASSPRDRITYEQYF. The CDR3 bases are TGTGCCAGCAGTCCCAGGGACAGGATTACCTACGAGCAGTACTTC.

This clonotype has just a few counts. The chain uses TRBV10-3 and TRBJ2-7, with 9 bases that match TRBD2. Germline values: CDR1 ENHRY, CDR2 SYGVKD. After removal of 9 bases from V and 4 bases from J, the junction contained 10 bases not matched to a gene. CDR3 length: 14 residues. CDR3 residues: CAIRLAEGAYEQYF. Written as DNA, the CDR3 is TGTGCCATACGACTAGCGGAGGGGGCTTACGAGCAGTACTTC.

The rearrangement joins TRBV20-1 to TRBJ2-1, with D possibly being TRBD1 (6 bases). Trimming cost V 5 bases and J 9 bases, with 17 bases left between them. The V gene's germline CDR1 is DFQATT and CDR2 SNEGSKA (reference sequence). The CDR3 is 13 residues long. Here the CDR3 reads CSAVDRRNLEQFF. CDR3 DNA: TGCAGTGCTGTGGACAGAAGGAACCTTGAGCAGTTCTTC.

The V and J genes are TRBV9 and TRBJ2-7; TRBD1 aligns across 9 bases. This CDR3 has 15 residues. The V and J ends lost 4 bases and 4 bases, in that order; junction bases with no gene match: 9. The V gene's germline CDR1 is SGDLS and CDR2 YYNGEE. In DNA, the CDR3 is TGTGCCAGCAGCCCTTTCGGACAGGGGAGGTACGAGCAGTACTTC. It specifies CASSPFGQGRYEQYF.

The gene calls are TRBV5-1 and TRBJ2-3, with 7 bases fitting TRBD2. The CDR3 runs to 17 residues. V lost 0 bases and J lost 8; bases outside the gene matches: 15. Looked up from germline, CDR1 is SGHRS and CDR2 is YFSETQ. The DNA for the CDR3 is TGCGCCAGCAGCTTGGCTGGGGGGGGTCAAATCCCGAGTACGCAGTATTTT. It is translated as CASSLAGGGQIPSTQYF.

The table lists this clonotype with many counts. The chain employs TRBV7-9 and TRBJ2-2, with a possible D match to TRBD2 (5 bases). The ends were cut back, 5 bases at V and 7 bases at J, with 17 bases in the middle. The V gene's germline CDR1 is SEHNR and CDR2 FQNEAQ (reference sequence). The CDR3 is 15 residues long. Here the CDR3 DNA reads TGTGCCAGCAGCCCTAGCTCCCTAGCCGGCGGGGAGCTGTTTTTT. Amino acids: CASSPSSLAGGELFF.

This clonotype came up a few times. This rearrangement joins TRBV4-3 to TRBJ2-3; possibly TRBD2 for D (6 bases). Germline-derived CDR1 and CDR2 are LGHNA and YSLEER. The CDR3 extends over 13 amino acids. Deletions cut 7 bases from V and 2 bases from J, with 10 bases between. The CDR3 coding sequence is TGCGCCAGCAAAGCTAGCGCCACAGATACGCAGTATTTT. Amino acids: CASKASATDTQYF.

This rearrangement joins TRBV5-1 to TRBJ1-4; no clear D. CDR3 length: 14 amino acids. Trimming removed 1 base from V and 6 bases from J, with 10 bases in between. CDR1 is SGHRS, CDR2 YFSETQ, per germline. CDR3: CASSLSGVYEKLFF. The CDR3 region has the DNA TGCGCCAGCAGCTTGAGCGGGGTATATGAAAAACTGTTTTTT.

The chain joins TRBV5-1 to TRBJ1-5; tentative D call: TRBD1 (6 bases). This CDR3 region has 13 residues. Germline values: CDR1 SGHRS, CDR2 YFSETQ. The ends were cut back, 5 bases at V and 3 bases at J, with 9 bases in the middle. The CDR3, as DNA: TGCGCCAGCAGATCAGGGGACAATCAGCCCCAGCATTTT. It encodes CASRSGDNQPQHF.

The chain uses TRBV6-5 and TRBJ1-1, with a possible D match to TRBD1 (5 bases). This CDR3 comprises 15 residues. V gave up 0 bases and J gave up 2 bases, with 10 bases separating them. CDR1 and CDR2 from the germline V gene are MNHEY and SVGAGI. The chain's CDR3 is CASSYSGTENTEAFF. The CDR3 coding sequence is TGTGCCAGCAGTTACTCTGGGACGGAAAACACTGAAGCTTTCTTT.

The CDR3 sequence: CASSLAGGQGNQPQHF. CDR3 nucleotide sequence: TGTGCCAGCAGTTTAGCGGGGGGACAGGGCAATCAGCCCCAGCATTTT. The chain has TRBV12-3 or TRBV12-4 and TRBJ1-5; 8 nucleotides agree with TRBD1. Trimming at V came to 0 bases and at J to 2 bases, leaving 3 bases not matched to a gene. CDR3 size: 16 residues.

This clonotype has a count of ten or more. The genes are TRBV20-1 and TRBJ2-5; D might be TRBD1 or TRBD2, each matching 6 bases. Germline CDR1 and CDR2: DFQATT and SNEGSKA (reference sequence). Trimming took off 1 base at V and 3 bases at J, with 12 bases between the two ends. The CDR3 has 14 residues. The CDR3 reads CSARGGDTKETQYF. The CDR3 bases are TGCAGTGCTAGAGGGGGGGACACCAAAGAGACCCAGTACTTC.

The genes are TRBV4-1 and TRBJ2-3; D gene ambiguous. Per the germline V gene, CDR1 is MGHRA and CDR2 is YSYEKL. This CDR3 is built from 16 residues. V was pared by 4 bases and J by 1 base, with 15 bases between. The CDR3, as DNA: TGCGCCAGCAGCCTACCTAGAGGCGAGCGCACAGATACGCAGTATTTT. Translating gives CASSLPRGERTDTQYF.

This clonotype has only a few counts. This sequence joins TRBV5-1 and TRBJ2-4; D gene unclear. Trimming left V 1 base short and J 0 bases short, with 8 bases between. The germline CDR1 and CDR2 sequences are SGHRS and YFSETQ. This CDR3 region has 15 residues. The CDR3 sequence: CASSLSHLAKNIQYF. The CDR3 DNA reads as TGCGCCAGCAGCTTGTCCCACTTAGCCAAAAACATTCAGTACTTC.

This clonotype has more than one count but fewer than ten. The rearrangement links TRBV5-4 to TRBJ1-2; TRBD1 is a possible D gene (6 bases). Germline V lookup: CDR1 SGHNT, CDR2 YYREEE (reference sequence). The V end was cut by 4 bases, the J end by 8 bases, with 12 bases between. This CDR3 contains 12 residues. The CDR3 DNA reads TGTGCCAGCAGCGTCGGACAGCGGGGCTACACCTTC. Residues: CASSVGQRGYTF.